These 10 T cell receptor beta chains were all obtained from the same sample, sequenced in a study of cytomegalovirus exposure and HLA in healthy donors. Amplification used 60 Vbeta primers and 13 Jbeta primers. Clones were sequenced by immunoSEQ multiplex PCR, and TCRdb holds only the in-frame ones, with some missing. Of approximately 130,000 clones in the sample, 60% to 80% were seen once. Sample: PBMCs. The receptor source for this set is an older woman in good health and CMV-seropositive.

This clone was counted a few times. CDR3 DNA sequence: TGTGCCAGCAGCAGACAACCACAGGCCTCTCAAGAGACCCAGTACTTC. Its translation is CASSRQPQASQETQYF. This chain uses TRBV11-2 with TRBJ2-5, with D maybe TRBD1 (5 bases). This CDR3 region has 16 residues. Deletions cut 5 bases from V and 2 bases from J, with 18 bases between. Germline V CDR1 and CDR2: SGHAT, FQNNGV.

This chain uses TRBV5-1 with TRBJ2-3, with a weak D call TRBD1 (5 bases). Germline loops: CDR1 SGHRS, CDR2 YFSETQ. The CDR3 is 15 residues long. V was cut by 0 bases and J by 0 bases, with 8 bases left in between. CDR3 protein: CASSLAGKSTDTQYF. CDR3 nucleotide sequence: TGCGCCAGCAGCTTGGCAGGGAAAAGCACAGATACGCAGTATTTT.

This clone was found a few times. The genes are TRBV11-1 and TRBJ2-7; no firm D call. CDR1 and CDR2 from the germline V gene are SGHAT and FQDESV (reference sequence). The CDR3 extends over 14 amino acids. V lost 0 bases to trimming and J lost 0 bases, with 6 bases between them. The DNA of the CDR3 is TGTGCCAGCAGCTTAGCGGTCGGCTCCTACGAGCAGTACTTC. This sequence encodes CASSLAVGSYEQYF.

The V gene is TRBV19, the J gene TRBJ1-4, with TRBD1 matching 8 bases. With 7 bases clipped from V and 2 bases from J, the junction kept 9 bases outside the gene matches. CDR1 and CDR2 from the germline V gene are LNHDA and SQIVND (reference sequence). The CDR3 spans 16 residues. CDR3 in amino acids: CASKSGGEVTNEKLFF. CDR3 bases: TGTGCCAGTAAGTCAGGGGGCGAAGTCACTAATGAAAAACTGTTTTTT.

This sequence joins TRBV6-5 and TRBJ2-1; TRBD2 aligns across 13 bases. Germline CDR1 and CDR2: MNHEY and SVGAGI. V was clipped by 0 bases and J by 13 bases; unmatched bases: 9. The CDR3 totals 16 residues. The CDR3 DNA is TGTGCCAGCAGTTACTCCGGTATTACTAGCGGGGGGGCCCAGTTCTTC. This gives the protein CASSYSGITSGGAQFF.

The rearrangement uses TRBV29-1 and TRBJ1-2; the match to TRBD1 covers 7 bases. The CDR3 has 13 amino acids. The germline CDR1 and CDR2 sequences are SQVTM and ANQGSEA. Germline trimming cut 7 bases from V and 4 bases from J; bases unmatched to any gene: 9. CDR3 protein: CSATTGSGYGYTF. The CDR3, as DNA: TGCAGCGCCACGACAGGGAGCGGCTATGGCTACACCTTC.

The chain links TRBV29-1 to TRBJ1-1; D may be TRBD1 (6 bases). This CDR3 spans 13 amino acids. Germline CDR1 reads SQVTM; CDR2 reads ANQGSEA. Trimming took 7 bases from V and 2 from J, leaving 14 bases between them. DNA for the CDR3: TGCAGCGGAGAACAGGGCGCCAACACTGAAGCTTTCTTT. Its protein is CSGEQGANTEAFF.

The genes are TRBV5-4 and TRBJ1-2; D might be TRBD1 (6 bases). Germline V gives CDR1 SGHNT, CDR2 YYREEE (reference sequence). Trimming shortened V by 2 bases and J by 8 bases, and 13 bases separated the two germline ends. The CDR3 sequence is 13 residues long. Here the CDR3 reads CASSLTGIEGYTF. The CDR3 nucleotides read TGTGCCAGCAGCTTAACAGGGATTGAAGGCTACACCTTC. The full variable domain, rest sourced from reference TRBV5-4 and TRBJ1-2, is ETGVTQSPTHLIKTRGQQVTLRCSSQSGHNTVSWYQQALGQGPQFIFQYYREEENGRGNFPPRFSGLQFPNYSSELNVNALELDDSALYLCASSLTGIEGYTFGSGTRLTVV.

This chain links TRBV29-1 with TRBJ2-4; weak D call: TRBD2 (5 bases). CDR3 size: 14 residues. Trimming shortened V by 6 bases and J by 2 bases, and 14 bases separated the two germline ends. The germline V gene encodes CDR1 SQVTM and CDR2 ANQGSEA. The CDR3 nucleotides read TGCAGCGTACCCCGGGGTGGGTCCAAAAACATTCAGTACTTC. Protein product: CSVPRGGSKNIQYF.

CDR3 DNA sequence: TGTGCCAGCAGCGTCGCAGCTAACTATGGCTACACCTTC. This codes for CASSVAANYGYTF. The rearrangement uses TRBV6-1 and TRBJ1-2; D gene unclear. CDR1 is MNHNS and CDR2 is SASEGT in the germline V gene. V lost 6 bases to trimming and J lost 0 bases, with 8 bases between them. This CDR3 spans 13 amino acids.